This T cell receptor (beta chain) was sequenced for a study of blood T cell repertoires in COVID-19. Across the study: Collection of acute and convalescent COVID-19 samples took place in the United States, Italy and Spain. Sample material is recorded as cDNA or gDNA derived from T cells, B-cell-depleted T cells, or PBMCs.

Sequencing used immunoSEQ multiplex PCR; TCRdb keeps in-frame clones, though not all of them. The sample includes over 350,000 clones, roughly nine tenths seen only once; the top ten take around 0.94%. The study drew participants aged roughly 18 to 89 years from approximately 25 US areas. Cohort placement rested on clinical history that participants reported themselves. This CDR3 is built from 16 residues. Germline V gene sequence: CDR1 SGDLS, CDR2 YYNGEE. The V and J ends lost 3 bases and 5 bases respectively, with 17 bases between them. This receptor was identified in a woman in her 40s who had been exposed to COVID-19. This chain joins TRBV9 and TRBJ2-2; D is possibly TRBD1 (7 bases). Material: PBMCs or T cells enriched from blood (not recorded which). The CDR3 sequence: CASSGLQGGQTGELFF. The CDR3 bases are TGTGCCAGCAGCGGCCTCCAGGGGGGCCAAACCGGGGAGCTGTTTTTT.